This T cell receptor (beta chain) stems from a study of blood T cell repertoires in COVID-19. For the study at large: COVID-19 samples from acute and convalescent phases originated in the United States, Italy and Spain.

CDR1 and CDR2 from the germline V gene are SGHNT and YYREEE (reference sequence). The junction had 5 bases not matched to a gene; V was cut back by 0 bases and J by 5 bases. The CDR3 has 14 amino acids. TCRdb keeps only in-frame clones here, not all; method: immunoSEQ multiplex PCR. The sample records fewer than 200,000 clones, just over 85% being singletons. The clonotype was recovered from a woman between 18 and 30 years old who had recovered from COVID-19. The V and J genes are TRBV5-4 and TRBJ2-7, with 7 bases aligning to TRBD2. The sequenced sample was PBMCs or T cells enriched from blood (not recorded which). The CDR3 spells CASSLGLAGDEQYF. The CDR3 region has the DNA TGTGCCAGCAGCTTGGGACTAGCCGGGGACGAGCAGTACTTC.